This is a list of T cell receptor beta chains from one sample in a study of beta chain features in type 1 diabetes. Produced via immunoSEQ multiplex PCR; TCRdb's table is partial and in-frame only. This repertoire shows fewer than 550,000 clones, about an eighth found once; its top ten account for less than 0.06%. Sequenced: naive CD4+ T cells from blood. These receptors all come from a woman aged 18-29 years in good health. The CDR3 runs from the conserved cysteine through the conserved F or W. D genes are given only for firm matches.

TRBV10-3	TRBJ1-2	.	12	CAISGPSTGYTF
TRBV14	TRBJ2-1	TRBD2	17	CASSRTFTSGGAGEQFF
TRBV7-2	TRBJ2-5	.	14	CASSLVSTEETQYF
TRBV7-2	TRBJ2-4	.	15	CASSPHKPRATVQYF
TRBV1	TRBJ1-2	.	14	CTSSQKSGSDGYTF
TRBV18	TRBJ2-7	.	13	CASSPSPSYEQYF
TRBV29-1	TRBJ1-3	.	13	CSVDVGSASTIYF
TRBV20-1	TRBJ2-1	TRBD2	11	CSALGRAEQFF
TRBV7-9	TRBJ2-7	TRBD2	15	CASSFDGGSLYEQYF
TRBV5-1	TRBJ2-4	.	12	CASKGDGNIQYF
TRBV9	TRBJ2-3	TRBD2	17	CASQSSGGAAPTDTQYF
TRBV9	TRBJ1-1	.	14	CASSPQGLGSEAFF
TRBV29-1	TRBJ2-7	TRBD1	16	CSVVVGLRQGAYEQYF
TRBV27	TRBJ1-1	TRBD1	15	CASSLSPRGETEAFF
TRBV9	TRBJ2-5	.	14	CASSTTGTWETQYF
TRBV4-2	TRBJ1-4	.	15	CASGPKTRASEKLFF
TRBV7-2	TRBJ2-3	TRBD1	17	CASSLVGTAPSTDTQYF
TRBV6-1	TRBJ2-7	.	14	CASSRTATSSEQYF
TRBV9	TRBJ2-2	.	15	CASSVGTTGTGELFF
TRBV2	TRBJ2-5	TRBD2	13	CASAAGVGETQYF
TRBV18	TRBJ2-3	.	13	CASSPPSTDTQYF
TRBV18	TRBJ2-4	TRBD1	12	CASSQDRDIQYF
TRBV30	TRBJ1-1	TRBD1	14	CAWRAQGRNTEAFF
TRBV7-2	TRBJ2-1	TRBD2	15	CASSLRPAGDNEQFF
TRBV7-2	TRBJ1-5	.	15	CASSLETHSNQPQHF
TRBV27	TRBJ2-6	.	13	CASRRNGANVLTF
TRBV9	TRBJ2-5	.	13	CASSPGGQETQYF
TRBV28	TRBJ1-5	.	11	CASSRYQPQHF
TRBV28	TRBJ1-1	.	14	CASSLVTRGTEAFF
TRBV7-9	TRBJ2-3	TRBD1	15	CASSVQGLSTDTQYF
TRBV7-2	TRBJ2-1	TRBD2	19	CASSHRSKSGGLPTNEQFF
TRBV4-3	TRBJ2-7	.	13	CASSQDLTYEQYF
TRBV5-1	TRBJ2-3	.	13	CASSPIRPDTQYF
TRBV7-2	TRBJ2-5	.	15	CASSVRQYTQETQYF
TRBV7-2	TRBJ2-5	TRBD2	16	CASSWRLAGGNETQYF
TRBV28	TRBJ2-1	TRBD1	15	CASHLQGLSYNEQFF
TRBV27	TRBJ1-2	.	15	CASSGLDAAVYGYTF
TRBV10-3	TRBJ2-1	.	13	CAISSARHNEQFF
TRBV7-9	TRBJ2-3	TRBD2	14	CASSYQREGGTQYF
TRBV29-1	TRBJ2-6	TRBD1	17	CSVGVRGPSSGANVLTF
TRBV9	TRBJ1-1	.	14	CASSDPRVGGEAFF
TRBV7-2	TRBJ1-1	.	17	CASSARLPGPGNTEAFF
TRBV9	TRBJ2-1	.	17	CASSPWTGRVGYNEQFF
TRBV7-2	TRBJ1-2	.	13	CASSFEGGLGYTF